This TCR beta chain was identified during a study of T cells expressing NK-cell markers (dated by TCRdb to 2020 to 2022). Study-level background: Three sorted T-cell subsets (CD3+CD56+NKG2C+, CD3+CD56+NKG2C- and CD3+CD56-NKG2C+) from eight donors had their TCR beta-chain repertoires profiled. The study sequenced eight donors, all healthy volunteers chosen at random: three men and five women. Libraries were sequenced as 2 x 150 bp reads on Illumina HiSeq 2000/2500, MiSeq or NextSeq. Among the eight sequenced donors, only one was HCMV-seronegative, while the other seven were HCMV-seropositive.

The paper as a whole reports these results and caveats: In several donors, the dominant CD3+CD56+NKG2C+ clonotypes were among the top 10 CD8+ clonotypes and accounted for roughly 1.0-7.5% of CD8+ T cells. Those dominant clonotypes were again the most abundant among CD3+CD56-NKG2C+ cells in a handful of donors, at about 28.3-65%. Whether the expanded NKG2C-expressing T cell clones were specific for HCMV antigens remained unclear.

As to this clonotype: It has no known antigen specificity.

The sample was run on an Illumina HiSeq 2000. The TCR beta cDNA libraries were made using 5'RACE template switching, a step that added both a universal primer site and unique molecular identifiers. cDNA synthesis was primed from the TCR beta constant segment and was followed by two successive PCR amplification steps. The original pipeline was this. MIGEC was used to demultiplex reads and group reads by UMI, and MiTCR was used to assemble and quantify clonotypes. To exclude erroneous sequences, only TCR cDNA sequences supported by at least two reads were retained. The tcR package was used for downstream repertoire analysis, and clonotypes were matched between fractions using CDR3 nucleotide sequence together with V segment. VDJmatch was used to annotate antigen specificity against VDJdb, with one amino acid substitution in CDR3 allowed. TCRdb reprocessed the reads and provides one entry for every CDR3 protein sequence; no DNA is given. TCRdb's processing, not the study's, gives the V and J calls here. This sample's listing comprises hundreds of thousands of distinct CDR3 sequences. The ten most abundant clones make up 7.3% of the sample.

HCMV-specific IgG was detected in serum with a commercial ELISA kit to determine HCMV serostatus. Ficoll density gradient centrifugation was used to isolate peripheral blood mononuclear cells from blood. This clonotype originated in a woman between 18 and 70 years old in good health. The specimen was blood T cells: a sorted CD56 or NKG2C T cell subset, CD4+ or CD8+ T cells, or bulk PBMC T cells (not recorded which).

The CDR3 has the sequence CSALGGPNEKLFF. The chain uses TRBV20-1 and TRBJ1-4; TCRdb returns TRBD1, unconfirmable since there is no DNA. For CDR1 and CDR2, the germline V gene (reference sequence) lists DFQATT and SNEGSKA. Measured from the cysteine to the phenylalanine, the CDR3 is 13 residues long. This entry has no DNA.